Sequencing of this TCR beta chain was carried out in a study of control samples from healthy donors and cancer patients. TCRdb's copy holds only in-frame clones and misses some; the assay was immunoSEQ multiplex PCR. This sample has fewer than 120,000 clones, with more than 75% found just once. Germline V gene data show CDR1 as LGHNA and CDR2 as YSLEER. This CDR3 contains 16 residues. V dropped 1 base and J dropped 5; count of bases not matched to a gene: 9. This clone has a handful of counts. The gene calls are TRBV4-3 and TRBJ2-5; 8 bases fit TRBD2. The sample comprised PBMCs. The TCR originated in an older woman with lung cancer. This CDR3 reads CASSQVYGGAKETQYF. CDR3 DNA sequence: TGCGCCAGCAGCCAAGTATACGGGGGGGCAAAGGAGACCCAGTACTTC.